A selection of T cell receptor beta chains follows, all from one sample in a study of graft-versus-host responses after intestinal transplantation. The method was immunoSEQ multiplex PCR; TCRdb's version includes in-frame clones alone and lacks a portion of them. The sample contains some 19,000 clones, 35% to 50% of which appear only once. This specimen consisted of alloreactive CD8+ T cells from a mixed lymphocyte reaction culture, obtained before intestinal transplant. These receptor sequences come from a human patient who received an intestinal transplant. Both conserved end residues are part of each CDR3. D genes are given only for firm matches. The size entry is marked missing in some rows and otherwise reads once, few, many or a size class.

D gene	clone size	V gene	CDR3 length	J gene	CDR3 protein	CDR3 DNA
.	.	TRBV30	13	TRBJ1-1	CAWRGRQNTEAFF	TGTGCCTGGAGGGGAAGACAGAACACTGAAGCTTTCTTT
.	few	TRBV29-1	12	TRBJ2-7	CSVGSQTYEQYF	TGCAGCGTTGGCAGTCAGACCTACGAGCAGTACTTC
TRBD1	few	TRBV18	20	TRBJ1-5	CASSPLGRGRSNVSNQPQHF	TGTGCCAGCTCACCTCTTGGCAGGGGGCGAAGTAACGTTAGCAATCAGCCCCAGCATTTT
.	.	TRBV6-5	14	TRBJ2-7	CASSYSSLSYEQYF	TGTGCCAGCAGTTATTCGAGCCTCTCCTACGAGCAGTACTTC
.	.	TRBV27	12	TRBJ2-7	CASSSGWGEQYF	TGTGCCAGCAGCTCCGGCTGGGGGGAGCAGTACTTC
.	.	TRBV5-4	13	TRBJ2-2	CASSFVGAGELFF	TGTGCCAGCAGCTTCGTCGGGGCCGGGGAGCTGTTTTTT
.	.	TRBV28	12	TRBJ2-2	CASSLYPGELFF	TGTGCCAGCAGTTTGTATCCCGGGGAGCTGTTTTTT
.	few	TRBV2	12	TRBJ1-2	CASVVTNYGYTF	TGTGCCAGCGTTGTCACTAACTATGGCTACACCTTC
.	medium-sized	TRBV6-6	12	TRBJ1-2	CASISGFYGYTF	TGTGCCAGCATCTCGGGGTTCTATGGCTACACCTTC
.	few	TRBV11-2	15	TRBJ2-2	CASSLGPGSTGELFF	TGTGCCAGCAGCTTAGGCCCAGGGTCCACCGGGGAGCTGTTTTTT
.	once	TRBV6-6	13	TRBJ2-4	CASSYSPLQGRYF	TGTGCCAGCAGTTACTCGCCCCTTCAAGGGCGGTACTTC
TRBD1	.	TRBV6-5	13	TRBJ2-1	CASRQTGYNEQFF	TGTGCCAGCAGACAGACAGGGTACAATGAGCAGTTCTTC
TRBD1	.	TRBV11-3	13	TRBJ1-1	CASSSRTGEEAFF	TGTGCCAGCAGCTCTCGAACAGGGGAGGAAGCTTTCTTT
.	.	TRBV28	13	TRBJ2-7	CASRPGGAYEQYF	TGTGCCAGCAGACCAGGGGGGGCCTACGAGCAGTACTTC
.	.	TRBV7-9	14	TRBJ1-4	CASSLGGGSEKLFF	TGTGCCAGCAGCTTAGGGGGAGGATCTGAAAAACTGTTTTTT
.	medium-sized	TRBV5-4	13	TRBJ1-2	CASIDRANYGYTF	TGTGCCAGCATCGACCGAGCTAACTATGGCTACACCTTC
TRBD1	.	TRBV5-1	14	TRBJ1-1	CASSAGQGGTEAFF	TGCGCCAGCAGCGCCGGACAGGGGGGGACTGAAGCTTTCTTT
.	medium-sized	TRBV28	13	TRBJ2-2	CASSLSGAGELFF	TGTGCCAGCAGTTTATCGGGGGCCGGGGAGCTGTTTTTT
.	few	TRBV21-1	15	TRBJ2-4	CASSKGHSLSNIQYF	TGTGCCAGCAGCAAAGGGCACAGTTTATCTAACATTCAGTACTTC
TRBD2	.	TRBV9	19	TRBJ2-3	CASSVDMATSGSRADTQYF	TGTGCCAGCAGCGTAGATATGGCGACTAGCGGTTCTAGGGCAGATACGCAGTATTTT
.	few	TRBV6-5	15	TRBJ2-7	CASGSWGGFSYEQYF	TGTGCCAGCGGCTCGTGGGGCGGGTTTTCCTACGAGCAGTACTTC
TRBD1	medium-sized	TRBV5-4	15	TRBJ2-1	CASSLDGTVVNEQFF	TGTGCCAGCAGCTTGGATGGGACAGTCGTGAATGAGCAGTTCTTC
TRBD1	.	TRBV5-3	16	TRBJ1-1	CARSLGDRGLKEEAFF	TGTGCCAGAAGCTTGGGAGACAGGGGGCTCAAGGAAGAAGCTTTCTTT
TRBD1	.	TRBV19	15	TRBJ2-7	CASSKTGGQSYEQYF	TGTGCCAGTAGCAAGACAGGGGGCCAGTCCTACGAGCAGTACTTC
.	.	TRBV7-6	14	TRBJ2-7	CASSPAESIYEQYF	TGTGCCAGCAGCCCCGCCGAAAGTATCTACGAGCAGTACTTC
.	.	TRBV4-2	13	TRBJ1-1	CASSQESGGNAFF	TGTGCCAGCAGCCAAGAAAGCGGGGGCAATGCTTTCTTT
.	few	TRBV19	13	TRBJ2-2	CASSLGGSGELFF	TGTGCCAGTAGTTTAGGAGGGTCCGGGGAGCTGTTTTTT
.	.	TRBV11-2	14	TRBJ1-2	CASSLVGAVYGYTF	TGTGCCAGCAGCTTAGTGGGGGCAGTCTATGGCTACACCTTC
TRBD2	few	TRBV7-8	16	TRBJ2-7	CASSAYPTSGSCEQYF	TGTGCCAGCAGCGCCTACCCGACTAGCGGGAGCTGCGAGCAGTACTTC
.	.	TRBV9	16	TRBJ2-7	CASSVAWWAASYEQYF	TGTGCCAGCAGCGTAGCTTGGTGGGCGGCCTCCTACGAGCAGTACTTC
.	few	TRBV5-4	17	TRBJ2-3	CASSFLPGQLPWDTQYF	TGTGCCAGCAGCTTCCTACCGGGCCAGTTGCCCTGGGATACGCAGTATTTT
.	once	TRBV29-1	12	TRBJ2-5	CSVEASQETQYF	TGCAGCGTTGAGGCTAGCCAAGAGACCCAGTACTTC
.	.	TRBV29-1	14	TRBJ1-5	CSVMFPGLNQPQHF	TGCAGCGTTATGTTTCCGGGACTCAATCAGCCCCAGCATTTT
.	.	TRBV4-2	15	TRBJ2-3	CASSQDRTVWNTQYF	TGTGCCAGCAGCCAAGATAGAACGGTGTGGAATACGCAGTATTTT
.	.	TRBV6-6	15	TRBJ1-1	CASSYPGGTNTEAFF	TGTGCCAGCAGTTACCCGGGAGGTACGAACACTGAAGCTTTCTTT
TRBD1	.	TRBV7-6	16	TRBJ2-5	CASSLEGTGGAETQYF	TGTGCCAGCAGCTTGGAAGGGACAGGGGGCGCGGAGACCCAGTACTTC
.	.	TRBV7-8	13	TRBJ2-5	CASSAGLEETQYF	TGTGCCAGCAGCGCGGGACTTGAAGAGACCCAGTACTTC
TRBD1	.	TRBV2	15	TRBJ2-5	CASSEVDRAWETQYF	TGTGCCAGCAGTGAGGTTGACAGGGCGTGGGAAACCCAGTACTTC
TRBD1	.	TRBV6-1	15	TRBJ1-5	CASSRDRVSNQPQHF	TGTGCCAGCAGCCGGGACAGGGTGAGCAATCAGCCCCAGCATTTT